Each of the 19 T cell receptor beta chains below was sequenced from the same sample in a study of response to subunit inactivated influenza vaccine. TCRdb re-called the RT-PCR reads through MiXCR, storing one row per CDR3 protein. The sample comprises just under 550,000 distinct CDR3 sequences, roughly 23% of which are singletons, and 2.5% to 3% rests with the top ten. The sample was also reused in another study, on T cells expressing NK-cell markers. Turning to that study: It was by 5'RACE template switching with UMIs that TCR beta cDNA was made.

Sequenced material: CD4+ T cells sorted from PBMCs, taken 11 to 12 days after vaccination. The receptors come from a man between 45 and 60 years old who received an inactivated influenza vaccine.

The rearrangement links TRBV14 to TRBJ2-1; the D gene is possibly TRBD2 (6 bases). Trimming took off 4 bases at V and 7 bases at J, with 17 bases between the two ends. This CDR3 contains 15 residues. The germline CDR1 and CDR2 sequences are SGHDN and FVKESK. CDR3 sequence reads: CASSRRTQLANEQFF. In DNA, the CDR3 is TGTGCCAGCAGCCGCCGAACCCAACTAGCTAATGAGCAGTTCTTC.

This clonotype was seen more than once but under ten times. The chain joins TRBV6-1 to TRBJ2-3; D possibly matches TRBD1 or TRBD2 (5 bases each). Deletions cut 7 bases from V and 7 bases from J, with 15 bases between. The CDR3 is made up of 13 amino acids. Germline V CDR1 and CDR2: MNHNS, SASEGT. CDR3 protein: CASNEGKGYTQYF. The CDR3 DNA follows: TGTGCCAGCAACGAGGGGAAGGGGTATACGCAGTATTTT.

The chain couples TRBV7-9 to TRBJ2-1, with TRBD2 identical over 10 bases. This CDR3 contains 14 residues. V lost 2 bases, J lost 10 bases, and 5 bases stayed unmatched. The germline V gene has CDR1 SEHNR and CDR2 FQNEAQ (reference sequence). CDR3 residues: CASSLRSSGSEQFF. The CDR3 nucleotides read TGTGCCAGCAGCTTAAGGTCTAGCGGGAGCGAGCAGTTCTTC.

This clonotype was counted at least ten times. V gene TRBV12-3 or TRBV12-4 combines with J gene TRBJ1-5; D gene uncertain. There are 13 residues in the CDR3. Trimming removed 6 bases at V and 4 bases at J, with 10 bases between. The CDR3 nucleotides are TGTGCCAGCAGCTCAACGTATAATCAGCCCCAGCATTTT. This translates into CASSSTYNQPQHF.

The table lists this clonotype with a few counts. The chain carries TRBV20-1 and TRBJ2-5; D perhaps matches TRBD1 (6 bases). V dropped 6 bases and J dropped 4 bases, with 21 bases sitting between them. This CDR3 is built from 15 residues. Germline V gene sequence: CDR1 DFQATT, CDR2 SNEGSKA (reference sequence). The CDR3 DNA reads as TGCAGTGCCACCAAACTCGCAGGGGCCGGAGAGACCCAGTACTTC. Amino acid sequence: CSATKLAGAGETQYF.

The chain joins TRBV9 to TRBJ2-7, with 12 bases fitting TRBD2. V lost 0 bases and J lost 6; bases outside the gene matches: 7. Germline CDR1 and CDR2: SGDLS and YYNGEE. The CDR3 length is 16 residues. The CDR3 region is CASSVGLAGGHGEQYF. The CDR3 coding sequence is TGTGCCAGCAGCGTAGGTCTAGCGGGAGGGCATGGCGAGCAGTACTTC.

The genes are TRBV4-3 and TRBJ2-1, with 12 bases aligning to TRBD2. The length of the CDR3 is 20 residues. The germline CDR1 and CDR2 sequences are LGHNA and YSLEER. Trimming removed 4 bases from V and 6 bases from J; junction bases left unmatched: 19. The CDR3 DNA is TGCGCCAGCAGCCGCCGGTTGAGAAGGACTAGCGGGATAAGAGGCAATGAGCAGTTCTTC. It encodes CASSRRLRRTSGIRGNEQFF.

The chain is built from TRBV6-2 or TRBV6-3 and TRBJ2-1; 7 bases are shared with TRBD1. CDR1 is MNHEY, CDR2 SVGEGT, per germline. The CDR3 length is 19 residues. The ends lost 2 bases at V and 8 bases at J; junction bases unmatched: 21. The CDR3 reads CASSYGTGILLGGRDEQFF. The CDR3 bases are TGTGCCAGCAGTTACGGAACAGGGATACTCTTAGGGGGCAGGGATGAGCAGTTCTTC.

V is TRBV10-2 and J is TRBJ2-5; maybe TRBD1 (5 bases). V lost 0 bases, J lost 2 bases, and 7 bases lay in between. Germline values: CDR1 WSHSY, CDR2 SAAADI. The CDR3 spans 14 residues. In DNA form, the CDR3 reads TGCGCCAGCAGTGAGTCGAAGGGGCAAGAGACCCAGTACTTC. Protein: CASSESKGQETQYF.

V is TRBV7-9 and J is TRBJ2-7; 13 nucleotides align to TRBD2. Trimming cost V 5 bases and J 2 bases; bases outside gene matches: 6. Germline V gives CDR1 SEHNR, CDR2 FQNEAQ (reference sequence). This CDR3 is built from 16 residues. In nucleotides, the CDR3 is TGTGCCAGCAGCCAAGGGACTAGCGGGGTGACCTACGAGCAGTACTTC. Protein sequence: CASSQGTSGVTYEQYF.

CDR3 in DNA: TGTGCCACCAGCAGAGAGGGGAATGGAAACACCATATATTTT. The encoded protein is CATSREGNGNTIYF. The rearrangement links TRBV15 to TRBJ1-3, with D unclear. Germline lookup yields CDR1 LNHNV and CDR2 YYDKDF (reference sequence). V was pared by 0 bases and J by 3 bases, with 6 bases between. The CDR3 is 14 amino acids. Full variable domain (rest looked up from reference TRBV15 and TRBJ1-3): DAMVIQNPRYQVTQFGKPVTLSCSQTLNHNVMYWYQQKSSQAPKLLFHYYDKDFNNEADTPDNFQSRRPNTSFCFLDIRSPGLGDTAMYLCATSREGNGNTIYFGEGSWLTVV.

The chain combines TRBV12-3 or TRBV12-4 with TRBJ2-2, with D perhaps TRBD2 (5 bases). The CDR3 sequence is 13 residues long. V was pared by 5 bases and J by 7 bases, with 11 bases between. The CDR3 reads CASSRGFGGELFF. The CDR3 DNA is TGTGCCAGCAGTAGAGGGTTCGGCGGGGAGCTGTTTTTT.

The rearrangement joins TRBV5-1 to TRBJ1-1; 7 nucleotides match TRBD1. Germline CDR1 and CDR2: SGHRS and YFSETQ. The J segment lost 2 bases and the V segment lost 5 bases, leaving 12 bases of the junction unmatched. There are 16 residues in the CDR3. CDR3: CASRSQGGQRNTEAFF. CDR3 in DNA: TGCGCCAGCAGGTCCCAAGGGGGCCAGCGAAACACTGAAGCTTTCTTT.

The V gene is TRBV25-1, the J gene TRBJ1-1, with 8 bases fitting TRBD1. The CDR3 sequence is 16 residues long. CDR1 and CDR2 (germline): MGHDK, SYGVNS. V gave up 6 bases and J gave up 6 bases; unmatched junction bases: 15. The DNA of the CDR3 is TGTGCCAGCAGAGGACAGGGCAGATGGCGTAACGCTGAAGCTTTCTTT. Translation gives CASRGQGRWRNAEAFF.

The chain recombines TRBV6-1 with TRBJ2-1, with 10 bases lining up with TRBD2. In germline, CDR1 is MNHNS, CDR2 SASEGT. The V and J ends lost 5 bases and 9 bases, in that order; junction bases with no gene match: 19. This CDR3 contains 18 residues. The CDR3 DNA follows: TGTGCCAGCAGTCGACCAACAGTATCTAGCGGGGGAGGTGGTGAGCAGTTCTTC. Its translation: CASSRPTVSSGGGGEQFF.

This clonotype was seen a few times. The chain's CDR3 is CASSQAPLVRGGPIYTDTQYF. The CDR3, as DNA: TGCGCCAGCAGCCAAGCCCCCCTGGTGCGCGGGGGGCCGATCTACACAGATACGCAGTATTTT. The chain carries TRBV4-1 and TRBJ2-3; 8 bases line up with TRBD2. Trimming took 1 base from V and 2 from J; bases not matched to a gene: 20. Per germline, CDR1 MGHRA and CDR2 YSYEKL. The CDR3 sequence is 21 residues long.

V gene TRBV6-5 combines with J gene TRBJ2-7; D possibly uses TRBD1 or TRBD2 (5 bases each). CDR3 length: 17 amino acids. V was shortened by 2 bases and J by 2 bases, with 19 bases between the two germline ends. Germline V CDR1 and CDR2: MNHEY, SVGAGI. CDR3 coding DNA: TGTGCCAGCAGTTACCGATGGGGCGGGCTAGGGACCTACGAGCAGTACTTC. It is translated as CASSYRWGGLGTYEQYF.

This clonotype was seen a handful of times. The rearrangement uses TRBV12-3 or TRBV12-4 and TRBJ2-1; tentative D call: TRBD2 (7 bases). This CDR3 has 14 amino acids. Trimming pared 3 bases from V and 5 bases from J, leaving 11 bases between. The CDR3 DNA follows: TGTGCCAGCAGTTTTGGGGGGGGGCACAATGAGCAGTTCTTC. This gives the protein CASSFGGGHNEQFF.

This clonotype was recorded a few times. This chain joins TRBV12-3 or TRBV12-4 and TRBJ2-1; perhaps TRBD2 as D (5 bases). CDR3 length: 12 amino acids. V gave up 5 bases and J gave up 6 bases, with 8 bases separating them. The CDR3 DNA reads TGTGCCAGCAGTCCTAGCCTCAATGAGCAGTTCTTC. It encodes CASSPSLNEQFF.